The rows below give T cell receptor beta chains drawn from one sample of a study of memory CD4+ T cells and cytomegalovirus serostatus. Assay: immunoSEQ multiplex PCR; the TCRdb copy retains only in-frame clones and omits some. The repertoire holds around 30,000 clones, with approximately 72% as singletons. The sample was memory CD4+ T cells from blood. These receptors all come from an adult in good health and CMV-seronegative. Some clones in this sample may be carry-over from other donors' samples. CDR3s include the opening cysteine and the closing phenylalanine or tryptophan. A D gene is named only where the DNA matches it firmly. The size entry is marked missing in some rows and otherwise reads once, few, many or a size class.

d_call: TRBD1; j_call: TRBJ1-6; clone_size: few; v_call: TRBV5-6; cdr3_aa: CASSEGQSSSPLHF; cdr3_nt: TGTGCCAGCAGCGAGGGACAGTCTAGTTCACCCCTCCACTTT
d_call: TRBD1; j_call: TRBJ1-1; clone_size: NA; v_call: TRBV27; cdr3_aa: CASSRRDRGLFGTEAFF; cdr3_nt: TGTGCCAGCAGTCGCCGGGACAGGGGGCTTTTTGGCACTGAAGCTTTCTTT
d_call: TRBD1; j_call: TRBJ1-2; clone_size: NA; v_call: TRBV6-1; cdr3_aa: CASSEGRGQYGYTF; cdr3_nt: TGTGCCAGCAGTGAAGGCAGGGGGCAATATGGCTACACCTTC
d_call: NA; j_call: TRBJ2-6; clone_size: few; v_call: TRBV14; cdr3_aa: CASSRIRGYGSGANVLTF; cdr3_nt: TGTGCCAGCAGCCGAATCAGGGGTTACGGTTCTGGGGCCAACGTCCTGACTTTC
d_call: NA; j_call: TRBJ1-3; clone_size: NA; v_call: TRBV2; cdr3_aa: CASRDTYSGNTIYF; cdr3_nt: TGTGCCAGCAGGGATACATACTCTGGAAACACCATATATTTT
d_call: NA; j_call: TRBJ1-1; clone_size: NA; v_call: TRBV6-5; cdr3_aa: CASSYYQALGNTEAFF; cdr3_nt: TGTGCCAGCAGTTACTACCAGGCTTTAGGGAACACTGAAGCTTTCTTT
d_call: TRBD2; j_call: TRBJ2-3; clone_size: NA; v_call: TRBV9; cdr3_aa: CASSVGGSGGSDTQYF; cdr3_nt: TGTGCCAGCAGCGTAGGAGGTAGCGGGGGGTCGGATACGCAGTATTTT
d_call: TRBD1; j_call: TRBJ1-5; clone_size: NA; v_call: TRBV7-9; cdr3_aa: CASSLGQGNQPQHF; cdr3_nt: TGTGCCAGCAGCTTGGGACAGGGCAATCAGCCCCAGCATTTT
d_call: TRBD1; j_call: TRBJ2-7; clone_size: few; v_call: TRBV6-6; cdr3_aa: CASSYSEGAYEQYF; cdr3_nt: TGTGCCAGCAGTTACTCAGAGGGGGCTTACGAGCAGTACTTC
d_call: NA; j_call: TRBJ1-5; clone_size: once; v_call: TRBV6-1; cdr3_aa: CASSSEGLGLQPQHF; cdr3_nt: TGTGCCAGCAGTTCCGAGGGCCTTGGACTTCAGCCCCAGCATTTT
d_call: NA; j_call: TRBJ1-2; clone_size: NA; v_call: TRBV6-1; cdr3_aa: CASSASFGNYGYTF; cdr3_nt: TGTGCCAGCAGTGCGTCTTTTGGGAACTATGGCTACACCTTC
d_call: TRBD1; j_call: TRBJ1-6; clone_size: NA; v_call: TRBV6-1; cdr3_aa: CASSETGAASYNSPLHF; cdr3_nt: TGTGCCAGCAGTGAAACAGGGGCGGCATCCTATAATTCACCCCTCCACTTT
d_call: NA; j_call: TRBJ2-1; clone_size: NA; v_call: TRBV9; cdr3_aa: CASSVAGSRSYNEQFF; cdr3_nt: TGTGCCAGCAGCGTAGCAGGGTCCCGCTCCTACAATGAGCAGTTCTTC
d_call: NA; j_call: TRBJ1-3; clone_size: NA; v_call: TRBV7-8; cdr3_aa: CASSLGFVRDVNGNTIYF; cdr3_nt: TGTGCCAGCAGCTTAGGTTTCGTTCGGGACGTCAATGGAAACACCATATATTTT
d_call: NA; j_call: TRBJ2-3; clone_size: NA; v_call: TRBV4-1; cdr3_aa: CASSLGPGTFGDTQYF; cdr3_nt: TGCGCCAGCAGCCTCGGCCCTGGGACTTTCGGGGATACGCAGTATTTT
d_call: TRBD1; j_call: TRBJ1-1; clone_size: NA; v_call: TRBV7-9; cdr3_aa: CASSGQGAVNTEAFF; cdr3_nt: TGTGCCAGCAGCGGACAGGGGGCTGTGAACACTGAAGCTTTCTTT
d_call: TRBD1; j_call: TRBJ1-6; clone_size: NA; v_call: TRBV28; cdr3_aa: CASSLSQGAHSPLHF; cdr3_nt: TGTGCCAGCAGTTTATCCCAGGGGGCGCATTCACCCCTCCACTTT
d_call: NA; j_call: TRBJ1-3; clone_size: once; v_call: TRBV6-5; cdr3_aa: CASSYSALSGGNTIYF; cdr3_nt: TGTGCCAGCAGTTACTCGGCGCTTTCAGGTGGAAACACCATATATTTT
d_call: NA; j_call: TRBJ2-5; clone_size: NA; v_call: TRBV5-1; cdr3_aa: CASSLAPLQVQETQYF; cdr3_nt: TGCGCCAGCAGCTTGGCCCCCTTACAGGTTCAAGAGACCCAGTACTTC
d_call: TRBD1; j_call: TRBJ1-2; clone_size: NA; v_call: TRBV5-4; cdr3_aa: CASSLGQGLVFVGYTF; cdr3_nt: TGTGCCAGCAGCCTCGGACAGGGGCTAGTTTTTGTTGGCTACACCTTC
d_call: NA; j_call: TRBJ1-2; clone_size: NA; v_call: TRBV19; cdr3_aa: CASSMRAGSGYTF; cdr3_nt: TGTGCCAGTAGTATGCGGGCCGGGAGTGGCTACACCTTC
d_call: NA; j_call: TRBJ2-6; clone_size: NA; v_call: TRBV2; cdr3_aa: CASEIGGAGANVLTF; cdr3_nt: TGTGCCAGCGAAATCGGGGGCGCTGGGGCCAACGTCCTGACTTTC
d_call: NA; j_call: TRBJ2-3; clone_size: NA; v_call: TRBV30; cdr3_aa: CAWAQGGVTDTQYF; cdr3_nt: TGTGCCTGGGCCCAGGGGGGGGTAACAGATACGCAGTATTTT
d_call: NA; j_call: TRBJ2-7; clone_size: NA; v_call: TRBV9; cdr3_aa: CASSVRDFGEQYF; cdr3_nt: TGTGCCAGCAGCGTACGGGACTTTGGGGAGCAGTACTTC
d_call: TRBD2; j_call: TRBJ2-3; clone_size: once; v_call: TRBV18; cdr3_aa: CASSPRNSGGDGTQYF; cdr3_nt: TGTGCCAGCTCACCACGGAATAGCGGGGGGGACGGTACGCAGTATTTT
d_call: NA; j_call: TRBJ2-3; clone_size: few; v_call: TRBV6-4; cdr3_aa: CASSDSSVGGRDTQYF; cdr3_nt: TGTGCCAGCAGTGACTCATCCGTCGGGGGCAGAGATACGCAGTATTTT
d_call: TRBD1; j_call: TRBJ1-1; clone_size: few; v_call: TRBV5-4; cdr3_aa: CASSPGTVAEAFF; cdr3_nt: TGTGCCAGCAGCCCCGGGACAGTAGCTGAAGCTTTCTTT
d_call: NA; j_call: TRBJ2-6; clone_size: NA; v_call: TRBV30; cdr3_aa: CAWSAGGANVLTF; cdr3_nt: TGTGCCTGGAGTGCCGGTGGGGCCAACGTCCTGACTTTC
d_call: NA; j_call: TRBJ1-1; clone_size: NA; v_call: TRBV5-1; cdr3_aa: CASSFGGGTEAFF; cdr3_nt: TGCGCCAGCAGCTTCGGCGGGGGCACTGAAGCTTTCTTT
d_call: NA; j_call: TRBJ1-5; clone_size: NA; v_call: TRBV13; cdr3_aa: CASSQYSATTNQPQHF; cdr3_nt: TGTGCCAGCAGCCAATATTCAGCTACAACCAATCAGCCCCAGCATTTT
d_call: TRBD2; j_call: TRBJ2-7; clone_size: NA; v_call: TRBV28; cdr3_aa: CASSFPQRGPYEQYF; cdr3_nt: TGTGCCAGCAGTTTCCCCCAGCGGGGGCCCTACGAGCAGTACTTC
d_call: TRBD2; j_call: TRBJ2-7; clone_size: NA; v_call: TRBV9; cdr3_aa: CASSISTGRDEQYF; cdr3_nt: TGTGCCAGCAGCATCTCAACCGGGAGGGACGAGCAGTACTTC
d_call: NA; j_call: TRBJ1-2; clone_size: NA; v_call: TRBV30; cdr3_aa: CAWSGGRYNYGYTF; cdr3_nt: TGTGCCTGGAGTGGAGGCCGATATAACTATGGCTACACCTTC
d_call: TRBD1; j_call: TRBJ1-1; clone_size: NA; v_call: TRBV2; cdr3_aa: CATYQGGLLYTEAFF; cdr3_nt: TGTGCCACCTATCAGGGGGGCCTATTGTACACTGAAGCTTTCTTT
d_call: TRBD2; j_call: TRBJ2-7; clone_size: NA; v_call: TRBV4-3; cdr3_aa: CASSQGITSEDYEQYF; cdr3_nt: TGCGCCAGCAGCCAAGGGATAACTAGCGAGGACTACGAGCAGTACTTC
d_call: NA; j_call: TRBJ1-5; clone_size: NA; v_call: TRBV7-2; cdr3_aa: CASSLAGTTNQPQHF; cdr3_nt: TGTGCCAGCAGCTTAGCGGGGACAACCAATCAGCCCCAGCATTTT
d_call: TRBD2; j_call: TRBJ2-7; clone_size: NA; v_call: TRBV7-2; cdr3_aa: CASSLRIAGPAYEQYF; cdr3_nt: TGTGCCAGCAGCTTAAGAATAGCGGGACCGGCCTACGAGCAGTACTTC
d_call: TRBD1; j_call: TRBJ2-2; clone_size: NA; v_call: TRBV2; cdr3_aa: CASSEEGQGAHVVGELFF; cdr3_nt: TGTGCCAGCAGTGAAGAGGGACAGGGGGCCCACGTTGTCGGGGAGCTGTTTTTT
d_call: NA; j_call: TRBJ1-1; clone_size: NA; v_call: TRBV7-9; cdr3_aa: CASTVAGEWVF; cdr3_nt: TGTGCCAGCACCGTCGCAGGGGAGTGGGTCTTT
d_call: TRBD1; j_call: TRBJ1-5; clone_size: NA; v_call: TRBV4-1; cdr3_aa: CASSQVNMVDRGSQPQHF; cdr3_nt: TGCGCCAGCAGCCAAGTAAATATGGTGGACAGGGGAAGTCAGCCCCAGCATTTT
d_call: TRBD1; j_call: TRBJ1-4; clone_size: NA; v_call: TRBV25-1; cdr3_aa: CASKQGAHEKLFF; cdr3_nt: TGTGCCAGCAAACAGGGGGCGCATGAAAAACTGTTTTTT
d_call: TRBD1; j_call: TRBJ2-2; clone_size: NA; v_call: TRBV6-1; cdr3_aa: CASSGDRGKSGELFF; cdr3_nt: TGTGCCAGCAGTGGGGACAGGGGGAAGTCCGGGGAGCTGTTTTTT
d_call: TRBD1; j_call: TRBJ2-1; clone_size: once; v_call: TRBV6-6; cdr3_aa: CASKPDRATYNEQFF; cdr3_nt: TGTGCCAGCAAACCGGACAGGGCAACCTACAATGAGCAGTTCTTC
d_call: NA; j_call: TRBJ2-7; clone_size: once; v_call: TRBV4-1; cdr3_aa: CASSLKLGYEQYF; cdr3_nt: TGCGCCAGCAGCCTCAAATTGGGCTACGAGCAGTACTTC
d_call: NA; j_call: TRBJ1-2; clone_size: few; v_call: TRBV6-6; cdr3_aa: CASSPAGTGNGYTF; cdr3_nt: TGTGCCAGCAGTCCCGCGGGAACAGGAAATGGCTACACCTTC
d_call: NA; j_call: TRBJ1-1; clone_size: few; v_call: TRBV6-1; cdr3_aa: CASSEEGRRTEAFF; cdr3_nt: TGTGCCAGCAGTGAAGAGGGGAGGCGAACTGAAGCTTTCTTT
d_call: NA; j_call: TRBJ1-5; clone_size: few; v_call: TRBV7-9; cdr3_aa: CASSLETRPQHF; cdr3_nt: TGTGCCAGCAGCTTAGAAACAAGGCCCCAGCATTTT
d_call: NA; j_call: TRBJ2-2; clone_size: NA; v_call: TRBV7-2; cdr3_aa: CASSRMGGHEELFF; cdr3_nt: TGTGCCAGCAGTCGGATGGGGGGACACGAGGAGCTGTTTTTT
d_call: TRBD1; j_call: TRBJ1-2; clone_size: NA; v_call: TRBV5-1; cdr3_aa: CASSMSTQGAYYGYTF; cdr3_nt: TGCGCCAGCAGCATGTCAACTCAGGGGGCGTATTATGGCTACACCTTC
d_call: TRBD1; j_call: TRBJ2-7; clone_size: NA; v_call: TRBV5-1; cdr3_aa: CASSLDRGEQYF; cdr3_nt: TGCGCCAGCAGCCTTGACAGGGGCGAGCAGTACTTC
d_call: NA; j_call: TRBJ2-7; clone_size: once; v_call: TRBV6-5; cdr3_aa: CASSYTGTIHDEQYF; cdr3_nt: TGTGCCAGCAGTTATACCGGGACCATCCACGACGAGCAGTACTTC
d_call: NA; j_call: TRBJ1-5; clone_size: NA; v_call: TRBV30; cdr3_aa: CAWTSGGQPQHF; cdr3_nt: TGTGCCTGGACCTCCGGGGGTCAGCCCCAGCATTTT
d_call: TRBD2; j_call: TRBJ2-1; clone_size: NA; v_call: TRBV6-6; cdr3_aa: CASSQGASGAQGQFF; cdr3_nt: TGTGCCAGCAGCCAAGGGGCTAGCGGGGCCCAAGGGCAGTTCTTC
d_call: TRBD1; j_call: TRBJ2-3; clone_size: NA; v_call: TRBV7-9; cdr3_aa: CASSRDRVGTDTQYF; cdr3_nt: TGTGCCAGCAGCCGGGACAGGGTGGGCACAGATACGCAGTATTTT
d_call: NA; j_call: TRBJ2-3; clone_size: NA; v_call: TRBV10-3; cdr3_aa: CAISVSGVTDTQYF; cdr3_nt: TGTGCCATCAGTGTTAGCGGCGTCACAGATACGCAGTATTTT
d_call: NA; j_call: TRBJ2-2; clone_size: NA; v_call: TRBV30; cdr3_aa: CAWSPGLNTGELFF; cdr3_nt: TGTGCCTGGAGTCCGGGCCTCAACACCGGGGAGCTGTTTTTT
d_call: NA; j_call: TRBJ1-3; clone_size: NA; v_call: TRBV9; cdr3_aa: CASSVWGDSGNTIYF; cdr3_nt: TGTGCCAGCAGCGTATGGGGAGACTCTGGAAACACCATATATTTT
d_call: NA; j_call: TRBJ2-1; clone_size: NA; v_call: TRBV7-2; cdr3_aa: CASSLSARGYNEQFF; cdr3_nt: TGTGCCAGCAGCCTCTCCGCCAGGGGCTACAATGAGCAGTTCTTC